These 28 T cell receptor beta chains share one sample of origin, sequenced in a study of blood T cells in healthy people across ages. The use of a sample-barcoded 5' primer and a J-beta primer mix characterized a second PCR of roughly 7 to 12 cycles. TCRdb re-called the 5' RACE reads through MiXCR, storing one row per CDR3 protein. The data hold about 1 million distinct CDR3 sequences, with 45% observed a single time. Sequenced sample: blood. Receptors were obtained from a woman aged 55 to 70 in good health.

The gene calls are TRBV13 and TRBJ2-3; no firm D call. Trimming shortened V by 5 bases and J by 7 bases, and 7 bases separated the two germline ends. CDR1 and CDR2 from the germline V gene are PRHDT and FYEKMQ (reference sequence). The CDR3 is made up of 11 amino acids. This chain's CDR3 is CASSQDNTQYF. The CDR3 coding sequence is TGTGCCAGCAGCCAGGATAATACGCAGTATTTT.

This chain joins TRBV7-8 and TRBJ2-7; 13 nucleotides agree with TRBD2. Germline V gives CDR1 SGHVS, CDR2 FQNEAQ. This CDR3 contains 16 residues. V was clipped by 5 bases and J by 2 bases; unmatched bases: 6. This CDR3 reads CASSIGTSGTTYEQYF. The CDR3 coding sequence is TGTGCCAGCAGCATTGGGACTAGCGGGACCACCTACGAGCAGTACTTC. The whole variable domain, remainder taken from reference TRBV7-8 and TRBJ2-7, is GAGVSQSPRYKVAKRGQDVALRCDPISGHVSLFWYQQALGQGPEFLTYFQNEAQLDKSGLPSDRFFAERPEGSVSTLKIQRTQQEDSAVYLCASSIGTSGTTYEQYFGPGTRLTVT.

This clonotype was picked up a small number of times. The chain uses TRBV5-1 and TRBJ2-7; a weak D match, TRBD1 (6 bases). CDR3 length: 14 amino acids. V lost 0 bases, J lost 6 bases, and 13 bases lay in between. Germline CDR1 is SGHRS and CDR2 is YFSETQ. The CDR3 spells CASSLDGTLSEQYF. In nucleotides, the CDR3 is TGCGCCAGCAGCTTGGACGGGACACTCTCCGAGCAGTACTTC.

The rearrangement joins TRBV9 to TRBJ2-7, with a weak D call TRBD2 (5 bases). The ends were cut back, 0 bases at V and 6 bases at J, with 19 bases in the middle. The CDR3 consists of 16 residues. Per germline, CDR1 SGDLS and CDR2 YYNGEE. The CDR3 is CASSVDEGGSRREQYF. CDR3 DNA: TGTGCCAGCAGCGTAGATGAAGGTGGGAGCAGGCGCGAGCAGTACTTC. The entire variable domain, with the rest obtained from reference TRBV9 and TRBJ2-7, is as follows: DSGVTQTPKHLITATGQRVTLRCSPRSGDLSVYWYQQSLDQGLQFLIQYYNGEERAKGNILERFSAQQFPDLHSELNLSSLELGDSALYFCASSVDEGGSRREQYFGPGTRLTVT.

The chain joins TRBV12-3 or TRBV12-4 to TRBJ2-7; D is perhaps TRBD1 or TRBD2 (5 bases each). The CDR3 is made up of 16 amino acids. The V and J ends lost 2 bases and 0 bases respectively, with 14 bases between them. CDR3 loop: CASSLTGRASSYEQYF. The CDR3 bases are TGTGCCAGCAGTTTAACGGGACGAGCGAGCTCCTACGAGCAGTACTTC.

The sample holds a few counts of this clonotype. V usage is TRBV29-1 and J usage is TRBJ2-1; D might be TRBD2 (6 bases). Germline V gives CDR1 SQVTM, CDR2 ANQGSEA. The V and J ends lost 0 bases and 5 bases respectively, with 17 bases between them. CDR3 length: 16 amino acids. The CDR3 DNA reads TGCAGCGTTGAAGACCGGAGGGGTTTGAGGGACAATGAGCAGTTCTTC. Translated: CSVEDRRGLRDNEQFF.

This chain links TRBV2 with TRBJ2-7; 12 nucleotides agree with TRBD1. Germline assignment: CDR1 SNHLY and CDR2 FYNNEI. The CDR3 consists of 14 residues. Germline trimming cut 6 bases from V and 3 bases from J; bases unmatched to any gene: 3. CDR3 sequence: CASRGQGAHYEQYF. The CDR3 bases are TGTGCCAGCAGGGGACAGGGGGCGCACTACGAGCAGTACTTC.

The rearrangement uses TRBV20-1 and TRBJ2-3; D remains ambiguous. Germline CDR1 and CDR2: DFQATT and SNEGSKA (reference sequence). Trimming took 1 base from V and 9 from J, leaving 11 bases between them. The CDR3 length is 12 residues. CDR3 bases: TGCAGTGCTAGAGCGCCAGCAGGCACGCAGTATTTT. Translated, it gives CSARAPAGTQYF.

This clonotype was found a few times. The chain joins TRBV6-2 or TRBV6-3 to TRBJ2-5; 7 bases align to TRBD1. The junction had 9 bases not matched to a gene; V was cut back by 0 bases and J by 2 bases. Germline V gene lookup returns CDR1 MNHEY and CDR2 SVGEGT. This CDR3 has 17 amino acids. CDR3 region: CASSYSELTGPQETQYF. The CDR3 DNA reads TGTGCCAGCAGTTACTCTGAGTTGACAGGGCCTCAAGAGACCCAGTACTTC.

This clonotype was found a few times. The gene calls are TRBV4-1 and TRBJ2-7; TRBD2 matches 9 bases. The CDR3 spans 17 residues. Unmatched junction bases numbered 9, after V lost 0 bases and J lost 3 bases. Germline V gene sequence: CDR1 MGHRA, CDR2 YSYEKL. This chain's CDR3 is CASSQEFGLAGFYEQYF. The CDR3 DNA follows: TGCGCCAGCAGCCAAGAGTTCGGGCTAGCGGGATTCTACGAGCAGTACTTC.

The J gene is TRBJ2-3, the V gene TRBV9, with TRBD1 identical over 8 bases. Per the germline V gene, CDR1 is SGDLS and CDR2 is YYNGEE. The CDR3 runs 16 residues. V gave up 3 bases and J gave up 3 bases; unmatched junction bases: 9. The CDR3 spells CASSDPRTGRTDTQYF. CDR3 nucleotides: TGTGCCAGCAGCGACCCCCGGACAGGGAGGACAGATACGCAGTATTTT.

This clonotype was seen a handful of times. V gene TRBV27 combines with J gene TRBJ2-3; TRBD1 aligns across 8 bases. J was trimmed by 1 base and V by 3 bases; bases with no gene match: 3. CDR3 length: 15 residues. The germline V gene encodes CDR1 MNHEY and CDR2 SMNVEV (reference sequence). CDR3 region: CASSLGQARTDTQYF. The CDR3 nucleotides are TGTGCCAGCAGTTTGGGACAGGCCCGCACAGATACGCAGTATTTT.

V usage is TRBV20-1 and J usage is TRBJ2-7; TRBD2 matches 7 bases. The CDR3 has 13 amino acids. Germline assignment: CDR1 DFQATT and CDR2 SNEGSKA (reference sequence). J lost 4 bases, V lost 5 bases, and 8 bases had no gene match. The CDR3 loop reads CSADRLAHYEQYF. The CDR3 bases are TGCAGTGCTGACCGACTAGCTCATTACGAGCAGTACTTC.

The rearrangement uses TRBV4-2 and TRBJ2-5, with 13 bases fitting TRBD2. This CDR3 has 20 amino acids. Germline V gives CDR1 LGHNA, CDR2 YNFKEQ. V lost 0 bases to trimming and J lost 4 bases; unmatched junction nucleotides: 14. This chain's CDR3 is CASSQEGSGTSGIRAETQYF. The CDR3 DNA is TGTGCCAGCAGCCAAGAGGGTTCTGGGACTAGCGGGATTAGGGCAGAGACCCAGTACTTC.

This clonotype was detected a few times. The chain links TRBV7-9 to TRBJ2-7; D is perhaps TRBD1 (6 bases). This CDR3 is 16 amino acids long. V was cut by 8 bases and J by 4 bases, with 24 bases left in between. Per the germline V gene, CDR1 is SEHNR and CDR2 is FQNEAQ (reference sequence). CDR3 sequence: CASGGLRTESWYEQYF. The CDR3 DNA follows: TGTGCCAGCGGTGGCCTAAGGACAGAGAGTTGGTACGAGCAGTACTTC.

At least ten counts were recorded for this clonotype. The rearrangement joins TRBV2 to TRBJ2-3, with 7 bases lining up with TRBD1. J was trimmed by 7 bases and V by 8 bases; bases with no gene match: 15. Germline V gene data show CDR1 as SNHLY and CDR2 as FYNNEI. The CDR3 runs to 15 residues. The CDR3 region has the DNA TGTGCCAGCGCGCTGGGGCAGTCAGGGGGAAATACGCAGTATTTT. Protein: CASALGQSGGNTQYF. The whole variable domain, remainder taken from reference TRBV2 and TRBJ2-3, is EPEVTQTPSHQVTQMGQEVILRCVPISNHLYFYWYRQILGQKVEFLVSFYNNEISEKSEIFDDQFSVERPDGSNFTLKIRSTKLEDSAMYFCASALGQSGGNTQYFGPGTRLTVL.

The rearrangement joins TRBV7-2 to TRBJ2-1; a possible D gene is TRBD1 (5 bases). Germline loops: CDR1 SGHTA, CDR2 FQGNSA. CDR3 size: 16 residues. The germline V and J ends were trimmed by 4 bases and 0 bases, with 13 bases remaining between them. The CDR3 DNA is TGTGCCAGCAGCTCCAGAAGGGGTTCCTCCTACAATGAGCAGTTCTTC. This encodes CASSSRRGSSYNEQFF.

The rearrangement uses TRBV20-1 and TRBJ2-2; 9 nucleotides align to TRBD1. The junction had 14 bases not matched to a gene; V was cut back by 3 bases and J by 6 bases. The CDR3 loop spans 17 amino acids. Per germline, CDR1 DFQATT and CDR2 SNEGSKA (reference sequence). CDR3 loop: CSARATGQGIRPGELFF. The DNA of the CDR3 is TGCAGTGCTAGGGCCACCGGACAGGGGATTCGACCCGGGGAGCTGTTTTTT.

The V gene is TRBV12-3 or TRBV12-4, the J gene TRBJ2-3; 7 bases match TRBD2. CDR3 length equals 16 residues. With V trimmed by 5 bases and J by 0 bases, 8 bases remained unmatched. The chain's CDR3 is CASSLPGLLSTDTQYF. Written as DNA, the CDR3 is TGTGCCAGCAGTCTACCGGGACTACTAAGCACAGATACGCAGTATTTT.

This clonotype showed up just a few times. This chain uses TRBV7-3 with TRBJ1-2; 8 nucleotides line up with TRBD1. The germline V gene has CDR1 SGHTA and CDR2 FQGTGA. The CDR3 covers 16 residues. The V segment lost 4 bases and the J segment 3 bases; nucleotides outside the gene matches: 10. The CDR3 DNA reads TGTGCCAGCAGCTCTATGGACAGGGAAAGGCACTATGGCTACACCTTC. It codes for CASSSMDRERHYGYTF.

This clonotype was counted between two and nine times. This chain joins TRBV12-3 or TRBV12-4 and TRBJ2-1; possible D gene TRBD2, 5 bases. V was clipped by 2 bases and J by 7 bases, with 12 bases between them. This CDR3 comprises 14 residues. The DNA of the CDR3 is TGTGCCAGCAGTTTAAGACTAATGGGGAATGAGCAGTTCTTC. It is translated as CASSLRLMGNEQFF.

This clonotype has just one count. This chain uses TRBV6-1 with TRBJ2-1, with D uncertain. Between the trimmed V and J ends, which lost 9 bases and 4 bases, there was a span of 25 bases. This CDR3 has 17 residues. Germline CDR1 and CDR2: MNHNS and SASEGT. CDR3 in amino acids: CASGLRSVFGVYNEQFF. CDR3 sequence (DNA): TGTGCCAGTGGATTGAGGTCGGTTTTTGGGGTTTACAATGAGCAGTTCTTC.

This clonotype was recorded a few times. The chain combines TRBV20-1 with TRBJ2-7; 7 bases line up with TRBD2. Germline CDR1 is DFQATT and CDR2 is SNEGSKA (reference sequence). V lost 3 bases to trimming and J lost 0 bases; unmatched junction nucleotides: 8. There are 15 residues in the CDR3. The CDR3 reads CSASAGGLVSYEQYF. The CDR3 DNA follows: TGCAGTGCTAGTGCTGGCGGACTAGTCTCCTACGAGCAGTACTTC.

This clonotype was seen only a few times. The chain recombines TRBV7-2 with TRBJ2-3; 9 nucleotides match TRBD2. This CDR3 is 19 amino acids long. After removal of 6 bases from V and 2 bases from J, the junction contained 18 bases not matched to a gene. Germline loops: CDR1 SGHTA, CDR2 FQGNSA. In nucleotides, the CDR3 is TGTGCCAGCAGTTCCGTACTCCGCGGGACTAGCAAGTCCACAGATACGCAGTATTTT. Protein product: CASSSVLRGTSKSTDTQYF.

This clonotype was counted once. The rearrangement links TRBV7-6 to TRBJ2-1; tentative D call: TRBD1 (7 bases). The J call may be in error: the DNA end matches TRBJ2-7 better. CDR1 is SGHVS, CDR2 FNYEAQ, per germline. The CDR3 covers 16 residues. This chain's CDR3 is CASSRRGGGNYNEQYF. In nucleotides, the CDR3 is TGTGCCAGCAGCCGACGAGGGGGCGGGAACTACAATGAGCAGTACTTC.

This clonotype was observed at least ten times. V and J are TRBV29-1 and TRBJ1-1; 8 nucleotides agree with TRBD1. Germline CDR1 SQVTM, CDR2 ANQGSEA. J lost 3 bases, V lost 6 bases, and 3 bases had no gene match. The CDR3 is made up of 12 amino acids. The CDR3 nucleotides read TGCAGCGTCAAGACAGGGGACACTGAAGCTTTCTTT. Translated: CSVKTGDTEAFF.

The chain combines TRBV2 with TRBJ1-6, with D perhaps matching TRBD1 (6 bases). V was cut by 6 bases and J by 4 bases, with 10 bases left in between. CDR3 size: 14 residues. Germline V gene sequence: CDR1 SNHLY, CDR2 FYNNEI. The CDR3 DNA sequence: TGTGCCAGCAGGCGGACAGTTTATAATTCACCCCTCCACTTT. It codes for CASRRTVYNSPLHF.

The chain links TRBV6-6 to TRBJ2-3, with 13 bases fitting TRBD2. This CDR3 contains 16 residues. Germline CDR1 reads MNHNY; CDR2 reads SVGAGI (reference sequence). Trimming removed 6 bases from V and 5 bases from J; junction bases left unmatched: 8. This CDR3 reads CASRPIGLAGEDTQYF. CDR3 sequence (DNA): TGTGCCAGCAGACCTATCGGACTAGCGGGAGAAGATACGCAGTATTTT.